The rows below give T cell receptor beta chains drawn from one sample of a study of cytomegalovirus exposure and HLA in healthy donors. Sequenced by immunoSEQ multiplex PCR; TCRdb stores in-frame clones only, minus some. The sample lists about 180,000 clones, roughly 85% occurring once. The sample comprised PBMCs. These receptors came from a boy between 2 and 10 years old in good health and CMV-seronegative. The CDR3 runs from the conserved cysteine through the conserved F or W. Fields, in order: J gene, D gene, clone size, V gene, CDR3 DNA, CDR3 protein. A D gene is named only where the DNA matches it firmly. Part of the rows lack a size; the others show once, few, many or a class for expanded clones.

TRBJ1-5	-	few	TRBV2	TGTGCCAGCAGTGAGAGGGTGAATCAGCCCCAGCATTTT	CASSERVNQPQHF
TRBJ1-1	-	-	TRBV18	TGTGCCAGCTCACCTACCTGGACAGACTCTTACACTGAAGCTTTCTTT	CASSPTWTDSYTEAFF
TRBJ1-3	-	-	TRBV5-1	TGCGCCAGCAGCTTAAGCGACTCTGGAAACACCATATATTTT	CASSLSDSGNTIYF
TRBJ2-1	TRBD1	-	TRBV27	TGTGCCAGCAGTTTAGGGACAGGGGGCTACAATGAGCAGTTCTTC	CASSLGTGGYNEQFF
TRBJ2-7	-	once	TRBV7-2	TGTGCCAGCAGCTTAGACAGACAGGTTCGGACATACGAGCAGTACTTC	CASSLDRQVRTYEQYF
TRBJ2-3	TRBD2	-	TRBV15	TGTGCCACCAGCAGAGATGGGACTAGCGGTTCAGATACGCAGTATTTT	CATSRDGTSGSDTQYF
TRBJ1-4	-	-	TRBV2	TGTGCCAGCAGCGACCGGGACACTTTGGAAGATGGTGAAAAACTGTTTTTT	CASSDRDTLEDGEKLFF
TRBJ1-1	TRBD1	-	TRBV19	TGTGCCAGTTACAGGGGGCCTGGCGAAGCTTTCTTT	CASYRGPGEAFF
TRBJ2-2	TRBD2	-	TRBV6-5	TGTGCCAGCAGTTACTCGGCTAGCGGGGGCCCCAAGGAGCTGTTTTTT	CASSYSASGGPKELFF
TRBJ1-1	TRBD1	-	TRBV10-3	TGTGCCATCAGTACGACAGGGGCCCCCACTGAAGCTTTCTTT	CAISTTGAPTEAFF
TRBJ2-2	-	-	TRBV7-3	TGTGCCAGCAGCCCGCTAGCGTCCGGGGAGCTGTTTTTT	CASSPLASGELFF
TRBJ2-4	TRBD1	-	TRBV6-1	TGTGCCAGCAGTGCTTCCCGGACAGGGGGAACCATTCAGTACTTC	CASSASRTGGTIQYF
TRBJ1-4	-	-	TRBV7-9	TGTTCCAGCAGCCGGGGGGGAACTAATGAAAAACTGTTTTTT	CSSSRGGTNEKLFF
TRBJ1-3	TRBD1	-	TRBV14	TGTGCCAGCAGCCAGGACAGGAACCCTGGAAACACCATATATTTT	CASSQDRNPGNTIYF
TRBJ1-1	-	-	TRBV7-9	TGTGCCAGCAGCCCGTGGGGGGGGTCTAACACTGAAGCTTTCTTT	CASSPWGGSNTEAFF
TRBJ2-3	-	-	TRBV7-2	TGTGCCAGCAGCTTAGTTTCTCGGAGGGCCCAGTATTTT	CASSLVSRRAQYF
TRBJ1-4	TRBD1	-	TRBV4-1	TGCGCCAGCAGCCGCCGACAGGGGGCAACTAATGAAAAACTGTTTTTT	CASSRRQGATNEKLFF
TRBJ1-1	-	-	TRBV10-3	TGTGCCATCAGTGTTGATTCGTTGTCTTCCGAGGGCACTGAAGCTTTCTTT	CAISVDSLSSEGTEAFF
TRBJ2-1	-	-	TRBV5-6	TGTGCCAGCAGCTTGGCGGGACTCCGTGAGCAGTTCTTC	CASSLAGLREQFF
TRBJ2-7	TRBD2	-	TRBV6-5	TGTGCCAGCAGTTCTAGCGGGAGCTCCTACGAGCAGTACTTC	CASSSSGSSYEQYF
TRBJ1-6	TRBD1	-	TRBV5-1	TGCGCCAGCAGCGAGGGACAGGCCTTATGGGATTCACCCCTCCACTTT	CASSEGQALWDSPLHF
TRBJ2-3	-	-	TRBV27	TGTGCCAGCAGTCCAACAGGTTTAGGCACAGATACGCAGTATTTT	CASSPTGLGTDTQYF
TRBJ1-5	-	once	TRBV7-9	TGTGCCAGCAGCCTAACTGGCGGAAATCAGCCCCAGCATTTT	CASSLTGGNQPQHF
TRBJ2-5	-	-	TRBV6-6	TGTGCCAGCAACTACGGGGGAGAGACCCAGTACTTC	CASNYGGETQYF
TRBJ2-7	-	few	TRBV20-1	TGCAGTGCCCGAGGGGGGGCCGAGCAGTACTTC	CSARGGAEQYF
TRBJ1-5	TRBD1	few	TRBV27	TGTGCCAGCAGTCCGAGCCGACAGGGTTTCCAGCATTTT	CASSPSRQGFQHF
TRBJ1-3	-	-	TRBV6-1	TGTGCCAGCAGTGAACAGGGCACTGGAAACACCATATATTTT	CASSEQGTGNTIYF
TRBJ2-7	TRBD1	-	TRBV23-1	TGCGCCAGCAGTCATGGGACAGGGGGCAACTACGAGCAGTACTTC	CASSHGTGGNYEQYF
TRBJ1-3	-	-	TRBV6-1	TGTGCCAGCAGTGAAGCGCTGGGGGGGACCTCTGGAAACACCATATATTTT	CASSEALGGTSGNTIYF
TRBJ2-5	TRBD2	-	TRBV29-1	TGCAGTGCGGGGGAGGGCCAAGAGACCCAGTACTTC	CSAGEGQETQYF
TRBJ2-5	-	-	TRBV28	TGTGCCAGCAGTTTCCGAGGACTCGGAGAGACCCAGTACTTC	CASSFRGLGETQYF
TRBJ2-2	TRBD2	-	TRBV30	TGTGCCTGCCAGACGGGAGGGAGCACCGGGGAGCTGTTTTTT	CACQTGGSTGELFF
TRBJ2-2	-	-	TRBV6-5	TGTGCCAGCGGGCCTATAGCCGGGGAGCTGTTTTTT	CASGPIAGELFF
TRBJ1-1	-	-	TRBV11-2	TGTGCCAGCAGTTACGACTGGAACACTGAAGCTTTCTTT	CASSYDWNTEAFF
TRBJ2-2	-	-	TRBV7-3	TGTGCCAGCAGCCCGACAGTGGGATACACCGGGGAGCTGTTTTTT	CASSPTVGYTGELFF
TRBJ2-3	TRBD2	-	TRBV9	TGTGCCAGCAGCGGGGGGACTACCATCGGCACAGATACGCAGTATTTT	CASSGGTTIGTDTQYF
TRBJ2-5	TRBD2	few	TRBV6-1	TGTGCCAGCAGTACCCTAGCGGGGGGGCAAGAGACCCAGTACTTC	CASSTLAGGQETQYF
TRBJ2-1	-	-	TRBV27	TGTGCCAGCACACCAGGGGTCGGTGAGCAGTTCTTC	CASTPGVGEQFF
TRBJ2-7	TRBD1	-	TRBV5-1	TGCGCCAGCAGCATACGTCCCGGGACAGGGGACGAGCAGTACTTC	CASSIRPGTGDEQYF
TRBJ2-2	-	-	TRBV6-5	TGTGCCAGCAGTTACGGCCTAGCTAACACCGGGGAGCTGTTTTTT	CASSYGLANTGELFF